The 18 T cell receptor beta chains listed next were all sequenced from one sample in a study of cytomegalovirus exposure and HLA in healthy donors. PCR used 60 Vbeta primers and 13 Jbeta primers. Sequencing used immunoSEQ multiplex PCR; TCRdb keeps in-frame clones, though not all of them. Altogether some 140,000 clones are present, over 60% being singletons, with the ten largest covering roughly 4%. Sequencing input: PBMCs. These receptors came from a woman aged 40 to 50 in good health and CMV-seronegative.

V is TRBV15 and J is TRBJ2-7; TRBD2 is a possible D gene (5 bases). CDR3 length: 14 residues. The germline V gene has CDR1 LNHNV and CDR2 YYDKDF (reference sequence). V was clipped by 0 bases and J by 5 bases, with 11 bases between them. DNA of the CDR3: TGTGCCACCAGCAGAGAGTGGGCTAGCAACGAGCAGTACTTC. It yields the protein CATSREWASNEQYF.

The chain employs TRBV4-1 and TRBJ2-7; 7 bases line up with TRBD2. J was trimmed by 2 bases and V by 2 bases; bases with no gene match: 9. The CDR3 extends over 16 amino acids. Germline loops: CDR1 MGHRA, CDR2 YSYEKL. The CDR3 is CASSQFASSGPYEQYF. The DNA for the CDR3 is TGCGCCAGCAGCCAATTCGCTTCTAGCGGCCCCTACGAGCAGTACTTC.

This rearrangement joins TRBV5-8 to TRBJ1-6; D is uncertain. V gave up 2 bases and J gave up 14 bases, with 14 bases separating them. The CDR3 has 13 residues. Germline V gives CDR1 SGHTS, CDR2 YDEGEE. The CDR3 here is CASSLKPPGTLHF. The CDR3 DNA is TGTGCCAGCAGCTTAAAGCCCCCGGGAACCCTCCACTTT.

The chain recombines TRBV13 with TRBJ1-4, with 8 positions matching TRBD1. Trimming took 3 bases from V and 8 from J; bases not matched to a gene: 8. The CDR3 is made up of 15 amino acids. Germline loops: CDR1 PRHDT, CDR2 FYEKMQ (reference sequence). CDR3 sequence reads: CASSFTRGLTEKLFF. CDR3 nucleotides: TGTGCCAGCAGCTTTACCAGGGGGCTAACGGAAAAACTGTTTTTT.

This clone was counted a single time. The chain couples TRBV27 to TRBJ2-7; tentatively, D is TRBD1 (5 bases). Trimming stripped 3 bases from V and 1 base from J, with 7 bases between. This CDR3 is 13 amino acids long. Germline CDR1 is MNHEY and CDR2 is SMNVEV (reference sequence). Written as DNA, the CDR3 is TGTGCCAGCAGTTTTCAGGGATCCTACGAGCAGTACTTC. This translates into CASSFQGSYEQYF.

The chain links TRBV11-3 to TRBJ2-5, with 7 bases lining up with TRBD1. The trim removed 1 base at V and 4 bases at J, leaving 9 bases unmatched. CDR1 SGHNT and CDR2 YENEEA come from the germline V gene. The CDR3 covers 16 residues. CDR3 amino acids: CASSLVQDRSRETQYF. CDR3 DNA: TGTGCCAGCAGCTTAGTTCAGGACAGGAGCCGAGAGACCCAGTACTTC.

The J gene is TRBJ2-5, the V gene TRBV6-5, with D unresolved. The V end lost 7 bases, the J end lost 3 bases, and 15 bases lay between the germline ends. Germline CDR1 reads MNHEY; CDR2 reads SVGAGI. This CDR3 comprises 14 residues. CDR3 loop: CASKPERLKETQYF. DNA for the CDR3: TGTGCCAGCAAGCCCGAGCGATTAAAAGAGACCCAGTACTTC.

This chain links TRBV5-6 with TRBJ2-7, with 8 positions matching TRBD1. CDR1 and CDR2 from the germline V gene are SGHDT and YYEEEE. Germline trimming cut 0 bases from V and 3 bases from J; bases unmatched to any gene: 5. The CDR3 is 15 amino acids. The CDR3 DNA reads TGTGCCAGCAGCTTGGCTCAGGGGGCGTTCTACGAGCAGTACTTC. Amino acid sequence: CASSLAQGAFYEQYF. Filled out from reference TRBV5-6 and TRBJ2-7, the complete variable domain reads DAGVTQSPTHLIKTRGQQVTLRCSPKSGHDTVSWYQQALGQGPQFIFQYYEEEERQRGNFPDRFSGHQFPNYSSELNVNALLLGDSALYLCASSLAQGAFYEQYFGPGTRLTVT.

J is TRBJ2-2 and V is TRBV5-6; 10 bases are shared with TRBD1. The trim removed 3 bases at V and 7 bases at J, leaving 3 bases unmatched. This CDR3 has 14 residues. The germline V gene has CDR1 SGHDT and CDR2 YYEEEE. CDR3: CASSWTGGIGELFF. CDR3 sequence (DNA): TGTGCCAGCAGCTGGACAGGGGGGATCGGGGAGCTGTTTTTT.

The gene calls are TRBV6-1 and TRBJ2-7; 7 nucleotides match TRBD1. CDR1 and CDR2 (germline): MNHNS, SASEGT. The junction had 6 bases not matched to a gene; V was cut back by 4 bases and J by 3 bases. CDR3 length equals 14 residues. CDR3 loop: CASSASGQIYEQYF. The CDR3 nucleotides read TGTGCCAGCAGTGCCTCGGGACAGATCTACGAGCAGTACTTC.

The count of this clone is one. V gene TRBV5-1 combines with J gene TRBJ2-3, with 9 bases lining up with TRBD2. Germline CDR1 SGHRS, CDR2 YFSETQ. This CDR3 comprises 16 residues. Trimming took 2 bases from V and 0 from J; bases not matched to a gene: 4. The CDR3 region has the DNA TGCGCCAGCAGCTTTCCAGGACTAGCGAGCACAGATACGCAGTATTTT. Amino acid sequence: CASSFPGLASTDTQYF.

This sequence joins TRBV5-1 and TRBJ2-1, with TRBD2 matching 9 bases. Unmatched junction bases numbered 9, after V lost 2 bases and J lost 6 bases. The CDR3 extends over 16 amino acids. CDR1 and CDR2 (germline): SGHRS, YFSETQ. The CDR3 DNA sequence: TGCGCCAGCAGCTTCCCAGGCGGGGGGGCCGGCAATGAGCAGTTCTTC. Translation gives CASSFPGGGAGNEQFF. The full variable domain, completed using reference TRBV5-1 and TRBJ2-1, is KAGVTQTPRYLIKTRGQQVTLSCSPISGHRSVSWYQQTPGQGLQFLFEYFSETQRNKGNFPGRFSGRQFSNSRSEMNVSTLELGDSALYLCASSFPGGGAGNEQFFGPGTRLTVL.

The chain uses TRBV9 and TRBJ1-1; D perhaps matches TRBD1 (5 bases). The length of the CDR3 is 14 residues. V was trimmed by 4 bases and J by 11 bases, leaving 21 bases between them. Germline V gene data show CDR1 as SGDLS and CDR2 as YYNGEE. The CDR3 DNA reads as TGTGCCAGCAGCCTAGTGGGGCCCGTAGCCATGGCTTTCTTT. It encodes CASSLVGPVAMAFF.

V is TRBV5-1 and J is TRBJ2-3, with 9 nucleotides matching TRBD1. The CDR3 covers 17 residues. V lost 6 bases to trimming and J lost 2 bases; unmatched junction nucleotides: 13. The germline CDR1 and CDR2 sequences are SGHRS and YFSETQ. CDR3 protein: CASTRRTGTGTTDTQYF. Here the CDR3 DNA reads TGCGCCAGCACCCGTCGGACCGGGACAGGGACCACAGATACGCAGTATTTT.

The chain recombines TRBV5-5 with TRBJ2-3; 8 bases map to TRBD2. This CDR3 has 16 amino acids. The V gene's germline CDR1 is SGHKS and CDR2 YYEKEE (reference sequence). Germline trimming cut 3 bases from V and 5 bases from J; bases unmatched to any gene: 11. In DNA, the CDR3 is TGTGCCAGCAGCTCGGCCCTGACTAGCGCTGAAGATACGCAGTATTTT. It translates to CASSSALTSAEDTQYF.

The chain carries TRBV6-5 and TRBJ1-1; the D is unclear. Germline assignment: CDR1 MNHEY and CDR2 SVGAGI. Deletions cut 3 bases from V and 1 base from J, with 6 bases between. The CDR3 contains 13 residues. Written as DNA, the CDR3 is TGTGCCAGCAGTTATGCGGGGAACACTGAAGCTTTCTTT. Translated: CASSYAGNTEAFF.

This clone was observed a few times. CDR3 sequence: CASWTGGVKHTEAFF. The CDR3 DNA reads TGTGCCAGTTGGACAGGGGGCGTGAAGCACACTGAAGCTTTCTTT. The chain employs TRBV27 and TRBJ1-1; 11 positions match TRBD1. V gave up 9 bases and J gave up 3 bases; unmatched junction bases: 9. This CDR3 region has 15 residues. The germline gives CDR1 MNHEY, CDR2 SMNVEV (reference sequence).

The chain recombines TRBV28 with TRBJ2-7; a weak D match, TRBD2 (5 bases). Deletions cut 5 bases from V and 6 bases from J, with 14 bases between. The CDR3 covers 13 residues. Per germline, CDR1 MDHEN and CDR2 SYDVKM. The CDR3 DNA is TGTGCCAGCAGTGATCAAACTAGAGCCGAGCAGTACTTC. It translates to CASSDQTRAEQYF.